This is a list of T cell receptor beta chains from one sample in a study of OX40 agonist ivuxolimab in advanced cancers. Clones were sequenced by immunoSEQ multiplex PCR, and TCRdb holds only the in-frame ones, with some missing. The sample contains under 150,000 clones, about 92% of which appear only once. The specimen was CD4+ or CD8+ T cells sorted from blood, collected in a trial of the OX40 agonist ivuxolimab. The receptor source for this set is an adult with an advanced solid tumor such as melanoma, head and neck, liver or kidney cancer. CDR3s include the opening cysteine and the closing phenylalanine or tryptophan. Each record gives: V gene, clone size, J gene, D gene, CDR3 DNA, CDR3 protein. The D gene is left open where the match is weak. Expanded clones are given a class, and other clones once, few, many or no size at all.

v_gene: TRBV7-2; abundance: NA; j_gene: TRBJ2-3; d_gene: NA; CDR3nt: TGTGCCAGCAGCTTAGAGAGGTCCAGAGGACATACGCAGTATTTT; CDR3aa: CASSLERSRGHTQYF
v_gene: TRBV5-6; abundance: NA; j_gene: TRBJ1-2; d_gene: TRBD1; CDR3nt: TGTGCCAGCAGCCTAGCCCGCGACAGGGGATTTGGCTACACCTTC; CDR3aa: CASSLARDRGFGYTF
v_gene: TRBV6-1; abundance: once; j_gene: TRBJ1-2; d_gene: NA; CDR3nt: TGTGCCAGCAGTGAAGGCGGGTACGATAGGGGCTACACCTTC; CDR3aa: CASSEGGYDRGYTF
v_gene: TRBV6-5; abundance: NA; j_gene: TRBJ1-5; d_gene: NA; CDR3nt: TGTGCCAGCAGTGAGGGCCCCGGTAATCAGCCCCAGCATTTT; CDR3aa: CASSEGPGNQPQHF
v_gene: TRBV19; abundance: NA; j_gene: TRBJ1-1; d_gene: NA; CDR3nt: TGTGCCAGTAGTATTAACGGTCTGGCCAACACTGAAGCTTTCTTT; CDR3aa: CASSINGLANTEAFF
v_gene: TRBV10-3; abundance: NA; j_gene: TRBJ1-1; d_gene: NA; CDR3nt: TGTGCCATCAGTGACCCGGGACAGAACACTGAAGCTTTCTTT; CDR3aa: CAISDPGQNTEAFF
v_gene: TRBV19; abundance: NA; j_gene: TRBJ1-2; d_gene: TRBD1; CDR3nt: TGTGCCAGTAGTCACCCTCGGACAGGGGCTAACTATGGCTACACCTTC; CDR3aa: CASSHPRTGANYGYTF
v_gene: TRBV5-4; abundance: NA; j_gene: TRBJ2-3; d_gene: NA; CDR3nt: TGTGCCAGCAGCCCCCCCAGGACAGATACGCAGTATTTT; CDR3aa: CASSPPRTDTQYF
v_gene: TRBV9; abundance: NA; j_gene: TRBJ1-1; d_gene: NA; CDR3nt: TGTGCCAGCAGCGTAGGGGGGTACGGCACTGAAGCTTTCTTT; CDR3aa: CASSVGGYGTEAFF
v_gene: TRBV2; abundance: NA; j_gene: TRBJ2-7; d_gene: NA; CDR3nt: TGTGCCAGCAGGGACGGCGGCTACGAGCAGTACTTC; CDR3aa: CASRDGGYEQYF
v_gene: TRBV7-9; abundance: NA; j_gene: TRBJ1-4; d_gene: TRBD1; CDR3nt: TGTGCCAGCAGTTTACCGGGACAGGGGCACGAAAAACTGTTTTTT; CDR3aa: CASSLPGQGHEKLFF
v_gene: TRBV5-8; abundance: NA; j_gene: TRBJ1-5; d_gene: TRBD1; CDR3nt: TGTGCCAGCAGCCGCCAGGGGGCGTGGGTCAATCAGCCCCAGCATTTT; CDR3aa: CASSRQGAWVNQPQHF
v_gene: TRBV7-7; abundance: NA; j_gene: TRBJ1-1; d_gene: NA; CDR3nt: TGTGCTAGCAGCCCAATACAAGCAGGGATGAACACTGAAGCTTTCTTT; CDR3aa: CASSPIQAGMNTEAFF
v_gene: TRBV19; abundance: NA; j_gene: TRBJ1-1; d_gene: NA; CDR3nt: TGTGCCAGTAGTAGGGGCAGGAACACTGAAGCTTTCTTT; CDR3aa: CASSRGRNTEAFF
v_gene: TRBV27; abundance: few; j_gene: TRBJ2-5; d_gene: TRBD2; CDR3nt: TGTGCCAGCAGTTTCAAGCGGGGGGTACAAGAGACCCAGTACTTC; CDR3aa: CASSFKRGVQETQYF
v_gene: TRBV18; abundance: NA; j_gene: TRBJ2-5; d_gene: NA; CDR3nt: TGTGCCAGCTCACCAAGGACCGTACAAGAGACCCAGTACTTC; CDR3aa: CASSPRTVQETQYF
v_gene: TRBV6-5; abundance: few; j_gene: TRBJ1-5; d_gene: NA; CDR3nt: TGTGCCAGCAGTCCACAGGGTAGCAATCAGCCCCAGCATTTT; CDR3aa: CASSPQGSNQPQHF
v_gene: TRBV7-3; abundance: NA; j_gene: TRBJ2-2; d_gene: NA; CDR3nt: TGTGCCAGCAGCCCCAGCACCGGGGAGCTGTTTTTT; CDR3aa: CASSPSTGELFF
v_gene: TRBV10-1; abundance: NA; j_gene: TRBJ2-3; d_gene: NA; CDR3nt: TGCGCCAGCAGTTTAACGAGACTACCCCTCTTTACAGATACGCAGTATTTT; CDR3aa: CASSLTRLPLFTDTQYF
v_gene: TRBV18; abundance: NA; j_gene: TRBJ2-7; d_gene: NA; CDR3nt: TGTGCCAGCTCACCTCCCAGGGGACGGGTCTACGAGCAGTACTTC; CDR3aa: CASSPPRGRVYEQYF
v_gene: TRBV7-9; abundance: NA; j_gene: TRBJ2-7; d_gene: NA; CDR3nt: TGTGCCAGCAGCTTGGGGGGACTCTACGAGCAGTACTTC; CDR3aa: CASSLGGLYEQYF
v_gene: TRBV29-1; abundance: NA; j_gene: TRBJ1-1; d_gene: NA; CDR3nt: TGCAGCGTTGAAAGCGGTAACACTGAAGCTTTCTTT; CDR3aa: CSVESGNTEAFF
v_gene: TRBV4-1; abundance: NA; j_gene: TRBJ1-5; d_gene: NA; CDR3nt: TGCGCCAGCAGCCAAGATTCGCGTCAGCCCCAGCATTTT; CDR3aa: CASSQDSRQPQHF
v_gene: TRBV28; abundance: NA; j_gene: TRBJ2-5; d_gene: TRBD2; CDR3nt: TGTGCCAGCACCCCGACCTCATCGGCGGGAGAGCAGTACTTC; CDR3aa: CASTPTSSAGEQYF
v_gene: TRBV6-5; abundance: NA; j_gene: TRBJ2-1; d_gene: TRBD2; CDR3nt: TGTGCCAGCAGACGCGGACTAGCGGCGAATGAGCAGTTCTTC; CDR3aa: CASRRGLAANEQFF
v_gene: TRBV18; abundance: NA; j_gene: TRBJ1-3; d_gene: NA; CDR3nt: TGTGCCAGCTCACCAAGACAGACCGCTGGAAACACCATATATTTT; CDR3aa: CASSPRQTAGNTIYF
v_gene: TRBV7-8; abundance: once; j_gene: TRBJ2-7; d_gene: TRBD2; CDR3nt: TGTGCCAGCAGCTGGGGGGGAGAGCAGTACTTC; CDR3aa: CASSWGGEQYF
v_gene: TRBV30; abundance: NA; j_gene: TRBJ2-7; d_gene: NA; CDR3nt: TGTGCCTGGAGTAGGGGAAGCTCCTACGAGCAGTACTTC; CDR3aa: CAWSRGSSYEQYF
v_gene: TRBV19; abundance: NA; j_gene: TRBJ1-5; d_gene: NA; CDR3nt: TGTGCCAGTAGTTCCCAGGTCGGGAATCAGCCCCAGCATTTT; CDR3aa: CASSSQVGNQPQHF
v_gene: TRBV7-6; abundance: NA; j_gene: TRBJ1-1; d_gene: NA; CDR3nt: TGTGCCATCGCCCGGGGACCGAACACTGAAGCTTTCTTT; CDR3aa: CAIARGPNTEAFF
v_gene: TRBV5-4; abundance: NA; j_gene: TRBJ1-1; d_gene: TRBD1; CDR3nt: TGTGCCAGCAGCCCCCAAACGGGACAGGGGGCGCGAACTGAAGCTTTCTTT; CDR3aa: CASSPQTGQGARTEAFF
v_gene: TRBV18; abundance: NA; j_gene: TRBJ2-5; d_gene: NA; CDR3nt: TGTGCCAGCTCACCACCGGGTCGGCCCAGAGAGACCCAGTACTTC; CDR3aa: CASSPPGRPRETQYF
v_gene: TRBV20-1; abundance: NA; j_gene: TRBJ1-1; d_gene: NA; CDR3nt: TGCAGTGTCAGCCTACTTGAAGCTTTCTTT; CDR3aa: CSVSLLEAFF
v_gene: TRBV5-1; abundance: NA; j_gene: TRBJ1-5; d_gene: TRBD1; CDR3nt: TGCGCCAGCAGCTTGGGGACAGGGGGCGGTCGGGGCAATCAGCCCCAGCATTTT; CDR3aa: CASSLGTGGGRGNQPQHF
v_gene: TRBV7-2; abundance: NA; j_gene: TRBJ1-1; d_gene: NA; CDR3nt: TGTGCCAGCAGCTTAGTCGGGGTGGAAGATCGGGCTTTCTTT; CDR3aa: CASSLVGVEDRAFF